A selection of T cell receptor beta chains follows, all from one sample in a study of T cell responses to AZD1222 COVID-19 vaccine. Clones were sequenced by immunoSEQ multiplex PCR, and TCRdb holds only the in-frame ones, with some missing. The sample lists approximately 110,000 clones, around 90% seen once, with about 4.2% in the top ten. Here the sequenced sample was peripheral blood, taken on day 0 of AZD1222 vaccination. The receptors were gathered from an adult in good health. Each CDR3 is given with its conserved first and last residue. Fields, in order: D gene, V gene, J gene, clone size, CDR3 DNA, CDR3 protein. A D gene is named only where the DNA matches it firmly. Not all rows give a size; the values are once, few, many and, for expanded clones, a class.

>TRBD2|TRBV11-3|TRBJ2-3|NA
TGTGCCAGCAACCCCCGGGGCGGGGGTAAGGCAGATACGCAGTATTTT
CASNPRGGGKADTQYF
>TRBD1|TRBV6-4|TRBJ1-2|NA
TGTGCCAGCAGTGACTCGAAGGGGGCAGGTGGCTACACCTTC
CASSDSKGAGGYTF
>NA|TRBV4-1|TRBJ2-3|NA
TGCGCCAGCAGCCAAGAAGAGGGGCCCGGAGATACGCAGTATTTT
CASSQEEGPGDTQYF
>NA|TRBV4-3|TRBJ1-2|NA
TGCGCCAGCAGCCCCCGAGGGCCGGCGATAACTCTCTATCATGGCTACACCTTC
CASSPRGPAITLYHGYTF
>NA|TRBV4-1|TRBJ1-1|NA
TGCGCCAGCAGCCTCGGAGAGGGGGGGCGGACTGAAGCTTTCTTT
CASSLGEGGRTEAFF
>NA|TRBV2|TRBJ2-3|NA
TGTGCCAGCAGTGAAGCGCTTCCGGGGCGAGATACGCAGTATTTT
CASSEALPGRDTQYF
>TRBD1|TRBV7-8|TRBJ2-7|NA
TGTGCCAGCAGCCTGCAGGGGGCCTACGAGCAGTACTTC
CASSLQGAYEQYF
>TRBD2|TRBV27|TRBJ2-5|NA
TGTGCCAGCAGTTTGGCGGGGGGAGAGACCCAGTACTTC
CASSLAGGETQYF
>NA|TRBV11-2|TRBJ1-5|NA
TGTGCCAGCAGCTTAGGGCCGGGTCAGCCCCAGCATTTT
CASSLGPGQPQHF
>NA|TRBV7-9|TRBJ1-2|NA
TGTGCCAGCAGCTTCGGCCCGAACTATGGCTACACCTTC
CASSFGPNYGYTF
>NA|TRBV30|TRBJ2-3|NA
TGTGCCTGGAGTCTCCGGACCTGGGACGCAGATACGCAGTATTTT
CAWSLRTWDADTQYF
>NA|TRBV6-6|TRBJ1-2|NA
TGTGCCAGCAGGTCAACCGGGGCCAACTATGGCTACACCTTC
CASRSTGANYGYTF
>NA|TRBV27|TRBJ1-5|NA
TGTGCCAGCAGTTCCTACAATCAGCCCCAGCATTTT
CASSSYNQPQHF
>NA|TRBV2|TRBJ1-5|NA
TGTGCCAGCAAGGGGGGGAGCAATCAGCCCCAGCATTTT
CASKGGSNQPQHF
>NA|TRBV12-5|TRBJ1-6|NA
TGTGCTAGTGGTCCCAGGGAAAAGGGATCACCCCTCCACTTT
CASGPREKGSPLHF
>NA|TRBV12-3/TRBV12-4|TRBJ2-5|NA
TGTGCCAGCAGGCCCGGACAGAAAGAGACCCAGTACTTC
CASRPGQKETQYF
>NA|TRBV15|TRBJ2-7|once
TGTGCCACCAGTCAAAGTTGGTCGGCGGACGAGCAGTACTTC
CATSQSWSADEQYF
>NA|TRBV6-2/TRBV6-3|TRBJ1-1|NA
TGTGCCAGCAGTTACTCGAGGGGGACCACTGAAGCTTTCTTT
CASSYSRGTTEAFF
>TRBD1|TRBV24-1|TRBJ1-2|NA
TGTGCCACCAGTGATTCCGGGACAGCCAGCCATCTAAACTATGGCTACACCTTC
CATSDSGTASHLNYGYTF
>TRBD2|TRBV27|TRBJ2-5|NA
TGTGCCAGCAGGAGAGGTCTAGGCCTAGCGGGAGAGACCCAGTACTTC
CASRRGLGLAGETQYF
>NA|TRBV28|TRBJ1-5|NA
TGTGCCAGCAGTTGGACATCCGGAAATCAGCCCCAGCATTTT
CASSWTSGNQPQHF
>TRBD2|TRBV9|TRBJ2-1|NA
TGTGCCAGCAGCATCCTAGCGGGAGTCAATGAGCAGTTCTTC
CASSILAGVNEQFF
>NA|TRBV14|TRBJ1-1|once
TGTGCCAGCAGTCGGTCCCGCACTGAAGCTTTCTTT
CASSRSRTEAFF